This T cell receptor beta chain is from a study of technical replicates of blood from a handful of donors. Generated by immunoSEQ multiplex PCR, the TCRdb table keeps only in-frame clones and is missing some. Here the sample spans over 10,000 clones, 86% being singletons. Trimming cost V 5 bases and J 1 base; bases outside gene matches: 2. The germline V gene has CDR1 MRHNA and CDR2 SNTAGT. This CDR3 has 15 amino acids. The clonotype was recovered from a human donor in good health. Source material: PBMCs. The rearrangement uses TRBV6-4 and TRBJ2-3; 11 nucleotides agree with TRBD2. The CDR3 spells CASSLAGGGTDTQYF. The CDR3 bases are TGTGCCAGCAGTCTAGCGGGAGGCGGCACAGATACGCAGTATTTT.